These 20 T cell receptor beta chains were sequenced from one sample in a study. TCRdb used MiXCR to reprocess the 5' RACE reads, holding one entry per CDR3 protein. The profile covers nearly 40,000 distinct CDR3 sequences, with about 20% appearing a single time and 2.8% taken by the ten largest. The material sequenced was naive CD4+ T cells sorted from a lymph node. The subset is: naive CD4+ T cells, CD4+CD45RA+CD25-. All receptors come from a female donor with breast cancer.

This clonotype was seen only a few times. The chain is built from TRBV4-3 and TRBJ2-3, with D uncertain. Germline assignment: CDR1 LGHNA and CDR2 YSLEER. V lost 4 bases and J lost 5, with 10 bases in between. CDR3 length equals 13 residues. The CDR3 reads CASSLSGLDTQYF. The DNA for the CDR3 is TGCGCCAGCAGCCTCTCCGGGTTAGATACGCAGTATTTT.

This clonotype occurred many times. The J gene is TRBJ1-5, the V gene TRBV10-3, with 12 bases identical to TRBD1. CDR3 length: 17 residues. In germline, CDR1 is ENHRY, CDR2 SYGVKD. Germline trimming cut 5 bases from V and 7 bases from J; bases unmatched to any gene: 12. The CDR3 loop is CAISTGTGGSGGQPQHF. CDR3 sequence (DNA): TGTGCCATCAGTACCGGGACAGGGGGCAGCGGAGGACAGCCCCAGCATTTT.

Of note for this clonotype: A read error is likely, as this CDR3 ends without the conserved phenylalanine or tryptophan. CDR3 in amino acids: CASRWTGGNQPQHL. CDR3 DNA sequence: TGTGCCAGCAGGTGGACAGGGGGCAATCAGCCCCAGCATTTA. The chain has TRBV6-2 or TRBV6-3 and TRBJ1-5; 9 bases are shared with TRBD1. From germline, CDR1 is MNHEY and CDR2 SVGEGT. J lost 2 bases, V lost 6 bases, and 2 bases had no gene match. The CDR3 is 14 amino acids.

Ten or more counts support this clonotype. The V gene is TRBV7-2, the J gene TRBJ2-3; D not resolved. Germline V CDR1 and CDR2: SGHTA, FQGNSA. This CDR3 is built from 16 residues. The V and J ends lost 3 bases and 7 bases respectively, with 20 bases between them. The CDR3 coding sequence is TGTGCCAGCAGCTTCGGACGTAGTGGTGGGTCAAATACGCAGTATTTT. Translated: CASSFGRSGGSNTQYF.

This clonotype was seen more than once but under ten times. J is TRBJ2-7 and V is TRBV7-2, with TRBD1 as a possible D gene (5 bases). V was trimmed by 5 bases and J by 2 bases, leaving 16 bases between them. Germline CDR1 and CDR2: SGHTA and FQGNSA. This CDR3 is 15 amino acids long. DNA for the CDR3: TGTGCCAGCAGCCAGGGATACTCCAAGACCTACGAGCAGTACTTC. It translates to CASSQGYSKTYEQYF.

At least ten counts were recorded for this clonotype. The CDR3 region has the DNA TGCGCCAGCAGCCAAGATCGCGCGGAAACCTATGGCTACACCTTC. It translates to CASSQDRAETYGYTF. This chain links TRBV4-3 with TRBJ1-2; no clear D. The CDR3 spans 15 residues. Per germline, CDR1 LGHNA and CDR2 YSLEER. With 0 bases removed from V and 4 bases from J, the gap between germline ends came to 12 bases.

V and J are TRBV5-1 and TRBJ1-1; D is possibly TRBD1 (5 bases). The CDR3 consists of 14 residues. V was clipped by 3 bases and J by 2 bases, with 11 bases between them. Germline V gives CDR1 SGHRS, CDR2 YFSETQ. Written as DNA, the CDR3 is TGCGCCAGCAGCTCGGGGGGGGTTAACACTGAAGCTTTCTTT. Translating it yields CASSSGGVNTEAFF.

A remark on this clonotype: This may stem from a read error, because a much larger clone lies one nucleotide away. This rearrangement joins TRBV5-1 to TRBJ2-1, with 7 bases lining up with TRBD2. This CDR3 is built from 14 residues. CDR1 SGHRS and CDR2 YFSETQ come from the germline V gene. The CDR3 loop reads CASSLDGTTYERFF. In DNA form, the CDR3 reads TGCGCCAGCAGCTTGGACGGGACTACATATGAGCGGTTCTTC.

In this sample, this clonotype turned up once. The junction differs from germline at one of its ends, possibly a read error. This chain connects TRBV12-3 or TRBV12-4 to TRBJ2-3; D gene ambiguous. CDR3 length: 14 residues. As DNA, the CDR3 is TGTGTCAGCAGTTTAGAGCCTGGCACAGATACGCAGTATTTT. It translates to CVSSLEPGTDTQYF.

This clonotype turned up a few times. The V gene is TRBV5-1, the J gene TRBJ2-7; tentatively, D is TRBD1 (6 bases). The length of the CDR3 is 14 residues. Germline assignment: CDR1 SGHRS and CDR2 YFSETQ. Trimming stripped 4 bases from V and 2 bases from J, with 13 bases between. CDR3 nucleotides: TGCGCCAGCAGCCAGGAAAGGGACACCTACGAGCAGTACTTC. This translates into CASSQERDTYEQYF.

This clonotype appeared many times. This rearrangement joins TRBV20-1 to TRBJ1-6; 8 bases line up with TRBD1. Germline CDR1 DFQATT, CDR2 SNEGSKA (reference sequence). The CDR3 sequence is 15 residues long. J lost 1 base, V lost 7 bases, and 6 bases had no gene match. CDR3 DNA sequence: TGCAGTGTTGACCAGGGGGCGTCCTATAATTCACCCCTCCACTTT. Translating gives CSVDQGASYNSPLHF.

CDR3 sequence (DNA): TGTGCCAGCAGCAAAGACGTCCCCGGCAATGAGCAGTTCTTC. It encodes CASSKDVPGNEQFF. V usage is TRBV11-2 and J usage is TRBJ2-1; D not resolved. V lost 5 bases and J lost 6, with 14 bases in between. Germline CDR1 and CDR2: SGHAT and FQNNGV. The CDR3 has 14 amino acids.

The table lists this clonotype with many counts. J is TRBJ2-7 and V is TRBV12-3 or TRBV12-4; D not certain. The germline V and J ends were trimmed by 3 bases and 2 bases, with 11 bases remaining between them. The CDR3 is 14 residues long. The CDR3 coding sequence is TGTGCCAGCAGTTTGCGTGGGGTCGCCTACGAGCAGTACTTC. Translated, it gives CASSLRGVAYEQYF.

By share, this clonotype counts as medium-sized (0.01 to 0.1%). The rearrangement uses TRBV7-2 and TRBJ1-5, with no clear D. Germline V lookup: CDR1 SGHTA, CDR2 FQGNSA. V was pared by 1 base and J by 0 bases, with 13 bases between. The CDR3 length is 17 residues. The CDR3 region is CASSLGRTYDSNQPQHF. In DNA form, the CDR3 reads TGTGCCAGCAGCTTAGGGCGGACGTACGATAGCAATCAGCCCCAGCATTTT.

The CDR3, as DNA: TGTGCCATCGGAGGGACGGCTCTAACTGGCACAGATACGCAGTATTTT. Residues: CAIGGTALTGTDTQYF. V is TRBV10-3 and J is TRBJ2-3; a possible D gene is TRBD2 (6 bases). Between the trimmed V and J ends, which lost 8 bases and 1 base, there was a span of 19 bases. This CDR3 region has 16 residues. Germline assignment: CDR1 ENHRY and CDR2 SYGVKD.

The J gene is TRBJ2-1, the V gene TRBV7-3; the D gene is possibly TRBD2 (6 bases). The CDR3 has 14 amino acids. Germline CDR1 is SGHTA and CDR2 is FQGTGA. Trimming left V 4 bases short and J 9 bases short, with 16 bases between. DNA for the CDR3: TGTGCCAGCAGCTCGTCTCCTAACGGGGGTGAGCAGTTCTTC. Protein: CASSSSPNGGEQFF.

This clonotype was seen many times. The J gene is TRBJ2-3, the V gene TRBV5-6, with TRBD1 as a possible D gene (5 bases). CDR1 SGHDT and CDR2 YYEEEE come from the germline V gene. V lost 4 bases and J lost 5, with 11 bases in between. CDR3 size: 13 residues. CDR3 nucleotide sequence: TGTGCCAGCAGCCCAGCGACAGTAGATACGCAGTATTTT. Translated, it gives CASSPATVDTQYF.

Details on this clonotype: An end of the junction does not agree with germline; a read error may underlie this. This chain uses TRBV7-9 with TRBJ1-5; D gene ambiguous. This CDR3 region has 13 residues. Looked up from germline, CDR1 is SEHNR and CDR2 is FQNEAQ (reference sequence). CDR3 coding DNA: TGTGCCAGCAGCTTAGGAAGCAATCATCCCCAGCATTTT. Its protein is CASSLGSNHPQHF.

This clonotype has ten or more counts. The junction differs from germline at one of its ends, possibly a read error. The CDR3 nucleotides are TGCAGTGCCAGAGGGACTAGCGGGAAGGTTGGCTACAATGAGCAGTTCTTC. This sequence encodes CSARGTSGKVGYNEQFF. V is TRBV20-1 and J is TRBJ2-1; 13 bases fit TRBD2. The germline gives CDR1 DFQATT, CDR2 SNEGSKA (reference sequence). This CDR3 is built from 17 residues.

The chain couples TRBV7-9 to TRBJ2-3, with 7 nucleotides matching TRBD2. This CDR3 region has 15 residues. The junction had 5 bases not matched to a gene; V was cut back by 5 bases and J by 0 bases. Germline CDR1 and CDR2: SEHNR and FQNEAQ (reference sequence). Here the CDR3 DNA reads TGTGCCAGCAGCGAACTAGCGACTAGCACAGATACGCAGTATTTT. This encodes CASSELATSTDTQYF.